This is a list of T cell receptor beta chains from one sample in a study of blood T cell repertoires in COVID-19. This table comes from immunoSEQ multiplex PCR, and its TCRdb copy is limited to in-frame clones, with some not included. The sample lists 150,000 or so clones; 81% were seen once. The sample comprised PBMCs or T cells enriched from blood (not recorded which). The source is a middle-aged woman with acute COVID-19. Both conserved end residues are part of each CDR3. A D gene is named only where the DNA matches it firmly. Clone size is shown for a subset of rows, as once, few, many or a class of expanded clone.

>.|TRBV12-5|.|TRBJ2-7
CASGSGGSSYEQYF
TGTGCTAGTGGTTCGGGGGGCAGCTCCTACGAGCAGTACTTC
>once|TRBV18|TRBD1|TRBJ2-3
CASSPPGQGRGTDTQYF
TGTGCCAGCTCACCACCGGGACAGGGGAGAGGCACAGATACGCAGTATTTT
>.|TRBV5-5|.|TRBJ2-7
CASSLVWGQLIYEQYF
TGTGCCAGCAGCTTGGTCTGGGGGCAGCTAATCTACGAGCAGTACTTC
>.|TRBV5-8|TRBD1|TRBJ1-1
CASSLGQGVAGNTEAFF
TGTGCCAGCAGCCTGGGACAGGGAGTGGCGGGGAACACTGAAGCTTTCTTT
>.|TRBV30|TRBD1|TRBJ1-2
CAWTGGRGQGDGYTF
TGTGCCTGGACTGGCGGACGGGGACAGGGCGATGGCTACACCTTC
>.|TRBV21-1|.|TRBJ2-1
CASSAPFCGDSYNEQFF
TGTGCCAGCAGCGCCCCGTTTTGCGGAGATTCCTACAATGAGCAGTTCTTC
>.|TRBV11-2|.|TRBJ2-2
CASRKSGPNTGELFF
TGTGCCAGCAGAAAAAGCGGCCCGAACACCGGGGAGCTGTTTTTT
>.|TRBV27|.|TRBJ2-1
CASSPLDGEAYNEQFF
TGTGCCAGCAGTCCCCTGGACGGGGAGGCATACAATGAGCAGTTCTTC
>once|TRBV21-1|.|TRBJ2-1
CASSKAGCLDEQFF
TGTGCCAGCAGCAAAGCGGGCTGTTTAGATGAGCAGTTCTTC
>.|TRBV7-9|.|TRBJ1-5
CASSGGGMHQPQHF
TGTGCCAGCAGCGGCGGGGGGATGCATCAGCCCCAGCATTTT
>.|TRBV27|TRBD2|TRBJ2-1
CASSLRGSGSYNEQFF
TGTGCCAGCAGTTTGCGAGGTAGCGGGAGTTACAATGAGCAGTTCTTC
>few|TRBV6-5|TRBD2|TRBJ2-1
CASSYASGSSYNEQFF
TGTGCCAGCAGTTACGCTAGCGGGAGTTCCTACAATGAGCAGTTCTTC
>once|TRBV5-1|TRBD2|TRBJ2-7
CASSPSGGRNEQYF
TGCGCCAGCAGCCCCTCGGGAGGTCGGAACGAGCAGTACTTC
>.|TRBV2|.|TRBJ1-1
CASSEQGLDTEAFF
TGTGCCAGCAGTGAACAGGGGTTGGACACTGAAGCTTTCTTT
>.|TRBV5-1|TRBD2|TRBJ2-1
CASSLVVAGGLEQFF
TGCGCCAGCAGCTTAGTGGTAGCGGGAGGTCTTGAGCAGTTCTTC
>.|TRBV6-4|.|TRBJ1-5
CASSDSKAGPVVNQPQHF
TGTGCCAGCAGTGACTCGAAGGCGGGCCCGGTTGTTAATCAGCCCCAGCATTTT
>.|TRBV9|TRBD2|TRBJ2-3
CASSGGGAGRVDTQYF
TGTGCCAGCAGCGGCGGTGGGGCGGGGAGGGTAGATACGCAGTATTTT
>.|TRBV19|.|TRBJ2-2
CASSMIQGIPGELFF
TGTGCCAGTAGTATGATTCAGGGTATTCCCGGGGAGCTGTTTTTT
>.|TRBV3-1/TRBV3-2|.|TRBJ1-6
CASSLESRNSPLHF
TGTGCCAGCAGCCTCGAATCTAGGAATTCACCCCTCCACTTT
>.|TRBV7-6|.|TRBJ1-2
CASSPVGSNYGYTF
TGTGCCAGCAGCCCAGTAGGGAGTAACTATGGCTACACCTTC
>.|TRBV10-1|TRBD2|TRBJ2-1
CASSRGREDPFF
TGCGCCAGCTCCCGTGGGCGGGAGGATCCGTTCTTC
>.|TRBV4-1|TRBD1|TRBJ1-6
CASSLRDRDNSPLHF
TGCGCCAGCAGCCTCAGGGACAGAGACAATTCACCCCTCCACTTT
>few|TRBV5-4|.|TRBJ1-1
CASSLGMYGAGAEAFF
TGTGCCAGCAGCTTGGGAATGTATGGGGCTGGAGCTGAAGCTTTCTTT
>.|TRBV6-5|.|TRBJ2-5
CASTSLAPLYF
TGTGCCAGCACATCTCTGGCCCCCCTGTACTTC
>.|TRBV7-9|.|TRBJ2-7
CASSPGGPYEQYF
TGTGCCAGCAGCCCTGGGGGCCCGTACGAGCAGTACTTC
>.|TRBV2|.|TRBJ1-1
CASSEGSTSPEAFF
TGTGCCAGCAGTGAGGGCAGCACCTCCCCTGAAGCTTTCTTT
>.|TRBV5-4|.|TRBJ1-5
CASSLGQSQPQHF
TGTGCCAGCAGCTTGGGACAGTCACAGCCCCAGCATTTT
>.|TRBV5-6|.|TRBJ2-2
CASSDAGTRRVRGELFF
TGTGCCAGCAGCGACGCCGGGACCCGGAGGGTCAGAGGGGAGCTGTTTTTT
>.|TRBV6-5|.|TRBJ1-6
CASSYVGADSPLHF
TGTGCCAGCAGTTACGTGGGCGCCGACTCACCCCTCCACTTT
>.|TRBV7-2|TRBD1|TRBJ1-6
CASSASGTENSPLHF
TGTGCCAGCAGCGCTTCCGGGACAGAGAATTCACCCCTCCACTTT
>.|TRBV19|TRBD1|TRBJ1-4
CASSPPLTGGKGNEKLFF
TGTGCCAGTAGTCCTCCCCTGACAGGGGGCAAGGGTAATGAAAAACTGTTTTTT
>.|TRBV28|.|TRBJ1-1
CASSLFHRMNTEAFF
TGTGCCAGCAGTTTATTCCACAGAATGAACACTGAAGCTTTCTTT
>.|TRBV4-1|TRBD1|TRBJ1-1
CASSQLAQGVTEAFF
TGCGCCAGCAGCCAATTGGCACAGGGGGTGACTGAAGCTTTCTTT
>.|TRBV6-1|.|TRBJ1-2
CASSEEEGAYYGYTF
TGTGCCAGCAGTGAAGAAGAGGGAGCCTACTATGGCTACACCTTC
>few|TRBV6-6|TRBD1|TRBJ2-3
CASSKSRTTTGGTQYF
TGTGCCAGCAGTAAATCCCGGACCACCACAGGGGGTACGCAGTATTTT
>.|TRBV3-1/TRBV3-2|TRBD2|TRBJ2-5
CASSVPGTSGQETQYF
TGTGCCAGCAGTGTTCCCGGGACTAGCGGCCAAGAGACCCAGTACTTC
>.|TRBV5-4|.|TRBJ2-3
CASSPVGVKSTDTQYF
TGTGCCAGCAGCCCGGTCGGGGTTAAGAGCACAGATACGCAGTATTTT
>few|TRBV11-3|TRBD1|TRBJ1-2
CASSLGTTGVYGYTF
TGTGCCAGCAGCTTAGGCACGACAGGGGTTTATGGCTACACCTTC
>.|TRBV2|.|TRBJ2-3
CASSEEGPGADTQYF
TGTGCCAGCAGTGAAGAGGGGCCCGGCGCAGATACGCAGTATTTT
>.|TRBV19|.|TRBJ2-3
CASSILAGIGTDTQYF
TGTGCCAGTAGTATTCTGGCCGGGATAGGGACAGATACGCAGTATTTT
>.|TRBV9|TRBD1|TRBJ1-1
CASSVLGQGITEAFF
TGTGCCAGCAGCGTGCTTGGACAGGGGATTACTGAAGCTTTCTTT
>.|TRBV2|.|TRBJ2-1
CASSEESWSSYNEQFF
TGTGCCAGCAGTGAGGAGAGCTGGAGCTCCTACAATGAGCAGTTCTTC
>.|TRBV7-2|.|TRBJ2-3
CASSLVGGGGSTDTQYF
TGTGCCAGCAGCTTAGTGGGCGGCGGAGGTAGCACAGATACGCAGTATTTT
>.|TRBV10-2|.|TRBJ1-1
CASSGRRAGTEAFF
TGCGCCAGCAGTGGCCGGCGGGCGGGCACTGAAGCTTTCTTT
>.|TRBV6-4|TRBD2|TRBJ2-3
CASRPSLADTDTQYF
TGTGCCAGCAGACCGTCACTAGCGGACACAGATACGCAGTATTTT
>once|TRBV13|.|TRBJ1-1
CASSLGQGMNTEAFF
TGTGCCAGCAGCTTAGGACAGGGCATGAACACTGAAGCTTTCTTT
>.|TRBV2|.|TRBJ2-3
CASSGGPADTQYF
TGTGCCAGCAGTGGCGGCCCCGCAGATACGCAGTATTTT
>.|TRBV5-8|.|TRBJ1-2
CASSLDFGGSDYGYTF
TGTGCCAGCAGCTTGGATTTCGGGGGATCTGACTATGGCTACACCTTC
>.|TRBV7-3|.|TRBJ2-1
CASSLNSGGGYNEQFF
TGTGCCAGCAGCTTAAACTCAGGGGGAGGCTACAATGAGCAGTTCTTC
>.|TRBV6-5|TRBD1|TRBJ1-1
CASSLGQGGHTEAFF
TGTGCCAGCAGTCTCGGACAGGGTGGTCACACTGAAGCTTTCTTT
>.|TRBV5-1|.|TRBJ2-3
CASSLGAPTDTQYF
TGCGCCAGCAGCTTAGGAGCGCCCACAGATACGCAGTATTTT
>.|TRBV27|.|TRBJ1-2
CASSLSGGKGGYTF
TGTGCCAGCAGTTTGTCGGGGGGCAAAGGAGGCTACACCTTC
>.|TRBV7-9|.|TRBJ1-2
CASSLGTDYGYTF
TGTGCCAGCAGCTTAGGGACAGACTATGGCTACACCTTC
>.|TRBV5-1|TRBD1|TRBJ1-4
CASSSGTGKSEKLFF
TGCGCCAGCAGCTCCGGGACAGGGAAGTCAGAAAAACTGTTTTTT
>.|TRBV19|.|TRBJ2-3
CASSIAPSSADTQYF
TGTGCCAGTAGTATCGCGCCATCGTCCGCAGATACGCAGTATTTT
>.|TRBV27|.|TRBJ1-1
CASSLSPSSGEAFF
TGTGCCAGCAGTTTATCCCCATCCTCAGGAGAAGCTTTCTTT
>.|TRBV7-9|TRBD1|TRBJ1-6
CASSGTGDNSPLHF
TGTGCCAGCAGTGGGACAGGAGATAATTCACCCCTCCACTTT
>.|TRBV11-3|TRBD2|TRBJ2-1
CASSPRLAGYNEQFF
TGTGCCAGCAGCCCCCGACTAGCGGGTTACAATGAGCAGTTCTTC
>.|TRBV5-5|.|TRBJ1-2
CASSSYDRMGYTF
TGTGCCAGCAGCTCTTATGACAGGATGGGCTACACCTTC
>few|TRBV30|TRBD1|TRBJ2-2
CAWSANRGYTGELFF
TGTGCCTGGAGCGCTAACAGGGGATACACCGGGGAGCTGTTTTTT